This TCR beta chain is drawn from a study of graft-versus-host responses after intestinal transplantation. Study-wide context: Each recipient received anti-thymocyte globulin induction, then tacrolimus and steroids for 2 to 4 years. General study findings and limits: Levels of circulating GvH clones at their peak were associated with early post-transplant HvG declines.

Trimming took 4 bases from V and 0 from J; bases not matched to a gene: 4. Germline loops: CDR1 MNHEY, CDR2 SMNVEV (reference sequence). The CDR3 is 16 amino acids. With respect to this clone: Its antigen is still unknown.

This table comes from immunoSEQ multiplex PCR, and its TCRdb copy is limited to in-frame clones, with some not included. Of 85,000 to 100,000 clones listed, about 92% are singletons. The chain couples TRBV27 to TRBJ1-1; TRBD1 aligns across 11 bases. This specimen consisted of unstimulated CD8+ T cells sorted from spleen or lymph node cells, obtained before intestinal transplant. The clonotype originates from a human donor who received an intestinal transplant. CDR3 region: CASSSGQGGLNTEAFF. The CDR3 coding sequence is TGTGCCAGCAGTTCGGGACAGGGGGGTCTGAACACTGAAGCTTTCTTT.